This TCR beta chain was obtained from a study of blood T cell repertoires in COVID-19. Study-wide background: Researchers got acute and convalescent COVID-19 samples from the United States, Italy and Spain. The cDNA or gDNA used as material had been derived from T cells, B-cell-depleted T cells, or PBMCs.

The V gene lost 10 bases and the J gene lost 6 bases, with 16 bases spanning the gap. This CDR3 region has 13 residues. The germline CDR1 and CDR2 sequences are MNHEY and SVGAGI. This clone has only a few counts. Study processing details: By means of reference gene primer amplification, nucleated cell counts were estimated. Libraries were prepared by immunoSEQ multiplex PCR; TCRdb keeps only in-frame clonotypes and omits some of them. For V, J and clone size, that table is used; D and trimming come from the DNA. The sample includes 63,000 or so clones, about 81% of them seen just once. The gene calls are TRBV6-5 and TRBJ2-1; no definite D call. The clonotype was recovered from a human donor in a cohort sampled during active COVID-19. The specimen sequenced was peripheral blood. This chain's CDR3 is CATSGQPRNEQFF. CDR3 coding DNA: TGTGCCACCTCGGGTCAACCCCGCAATGAGCAGTTCTTC.